This TCR beta chain was sequenced during a study of shared clonotypes between healthy human individuals. This clone was seen only once. The authors divided CD4+ cells into CD45RA+ naive and CD45RA-negative memory subsets. Method: immunoSEQ multiplex PCR; TCRdb's copy keeps in-frame clones and lacks some. The data show over a million clones, with around 97% seen just once and over 1% held by the top ten. Trimming pared 3 bases from V and 7 bases from J, leaving 25 bases between. The CDR3 has 17 amino acids. Per the germline V gene, CDR1 is KGHSH and CDR2 is LQKENI. The receptor was isolated from a man younger than 40 in good health. This chain connects TRBV18 to TRBJ2-7; tentative D call: TRBD2 (6 bases). Sequencing was done on a sample of naive CD4+ T cells sorted from blood. Regarding subset: CD45RA+ positively selected. CDR3 in amino acids: CASSPLSNIGLRGEQYF. DNA for the CDR3: TGTGCCAGCTCACCCCTCAGTAATATAGGACTAAGAGGGGAGCAGTACTTC. Looking up the rest from reference TRBV18 and TRBJ2-7 gives the full variable domain: NAGVMQNPRHLVRRRGQEARLRCSPMKGHSHVYWYRQLPEEGLKFMVYLQKENIIDESGMPKERFSAEFPKEGPSILRIQQVVRGDSAAYFCASSPLSNIGLRGEQYFGPGTRLTVT.